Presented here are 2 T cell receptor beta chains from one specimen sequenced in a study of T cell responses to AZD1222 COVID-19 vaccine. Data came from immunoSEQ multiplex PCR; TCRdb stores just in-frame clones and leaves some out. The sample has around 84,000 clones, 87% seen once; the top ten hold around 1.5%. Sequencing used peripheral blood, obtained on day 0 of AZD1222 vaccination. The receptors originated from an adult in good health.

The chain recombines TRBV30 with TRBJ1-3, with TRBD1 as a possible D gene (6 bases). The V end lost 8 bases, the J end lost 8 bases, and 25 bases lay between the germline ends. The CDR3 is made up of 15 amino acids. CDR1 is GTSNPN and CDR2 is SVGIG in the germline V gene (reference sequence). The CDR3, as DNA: TGTGCCGGGGGCCTTCAAGGCCTTTGGACAGACACCATATATTTT. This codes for CAGGLQGLWTDTIYF. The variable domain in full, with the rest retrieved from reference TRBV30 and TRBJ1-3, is SQTIHQWPATLVQPVGSPLSLECTVEGTSNPNLYWYRQAAGRGLQLLFYSVGIGQISSEVPQNLSASRPQDRQFILSSKKLLLSDSGFYLCAGGLQGLWTDTIYFGEGSWLTVV.

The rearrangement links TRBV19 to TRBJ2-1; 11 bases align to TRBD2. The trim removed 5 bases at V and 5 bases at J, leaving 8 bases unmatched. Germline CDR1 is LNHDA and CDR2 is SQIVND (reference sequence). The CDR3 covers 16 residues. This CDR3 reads CASSGRLAGLNNEQFF. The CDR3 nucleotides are TGTGCCAGTAGTGGCCGACTAGCGGGATTGAACAATGAGCAGTTCTTC. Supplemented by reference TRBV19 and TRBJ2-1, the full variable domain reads DGGITQSPKYLFRKEGQNVTLSCEQNLNHDAMYWYRQDPGQGLRLIYYSQIVNDFQKGDIAEGYSVSREKKESFPLTVTSAQKNPTAFYLCASSGRLAGLNNEQFFGPGTRLTVL.